This T cell receptor beta chain derives from a study of T cell repertoires in cytomegalovirus infection. Study-wide background: Public signatures in TCR beta pointed to CMV infection and matching HLA type. General observations from the study: Cumulative public TCR beta family frequency identified CMV carriers with the relevant HLA. CMV-specific TCR beta clonotypes restricted by HLA-C dominated the ex vivo response.

This clonotype was counted ten times or more. Its specificity is not known. TCRdb called the reads again in MiXCR, with one record for every CDR3 protein. This table has 130,000 or so distinct CDR3 sequences, about 6% appearing once. Sequenced sample: PBMCs. The receptor was derived from a human donor in good health (CMV status not recorded). Some clones in this sample may be carry-over from other donors' samples.

The CDR3 is CASSRQGGINYGYTF. CDR3 coding DNA: TGTGCCAGCAGCCGCCAGGGGGGCATTAACTATGGCTACACCTTC. V and J are TRBV7-9 and TRBJ1-2, with 7 bases aligning to TRBD1. Germline CDR1 SEHNR, CDR2 FQNEAQ (reference sequence). The CDR3 is made up of 15 amino acids. The junction had 7 bases not matched to a gene; V was cut back by 5 bases and J by 1 base. The full variable domain, in which reference TRBV7-9 and TRBJ1-2 provide the parts outside the CDR3, is DTGVSQNPRHKITKRGQNVTFRCDPISEHNRLYWYRQTLGQGPEFLTYFQNEAQLEKSRLLSDRFSAERPKGSFSTLEIQRTEQGDSAMYLCASSRQGGINYGYTFGSGTRLTVV.